The text below deals with one T cell receptor (beta chain). Its specificity is unknown. TCRdb's table, derived via immunoSEQ multiplex PCR, lists solely in-frame clones and lacks some. The data contain approximately 80,000 clones, 70% to 90% of them singletons. Mismatch repair deficiency was confirmed in all patients, by PCR or immunohistochemistry. Three pembrolizumab responders had their TCRs sequenced. These data are taken from a study of PD-1 blockade in mismatch repair-deficient tumors. V was pared by 0 bases and J by 5 bases, with 9 bases of the junction left unmatched. CDR1 and CDR2 (germline): SGHRS, YFSETQ. The CDR3 length is 16 residues. Whole-study results and caveats: Tumor-resident clones, often absent from pretreatment blood, expanded after pembrolizumab and then contracted.

The clonotype comes from an adult with mismatch repair-deficient cancer. The chain has TRBV5-1 and TRBJ1-2; 8 nucleotides match TRBD1. This specimen was peripheral blood, taken 44 weeks after starting pembrolizumab. The CDR3 is CASSLAGQGARYGYTF. CDR3 in DNA: TGCGCCAGCAGCTTGGCCGGTCAGGGGGCACGTTATGGCTACACCTTC.